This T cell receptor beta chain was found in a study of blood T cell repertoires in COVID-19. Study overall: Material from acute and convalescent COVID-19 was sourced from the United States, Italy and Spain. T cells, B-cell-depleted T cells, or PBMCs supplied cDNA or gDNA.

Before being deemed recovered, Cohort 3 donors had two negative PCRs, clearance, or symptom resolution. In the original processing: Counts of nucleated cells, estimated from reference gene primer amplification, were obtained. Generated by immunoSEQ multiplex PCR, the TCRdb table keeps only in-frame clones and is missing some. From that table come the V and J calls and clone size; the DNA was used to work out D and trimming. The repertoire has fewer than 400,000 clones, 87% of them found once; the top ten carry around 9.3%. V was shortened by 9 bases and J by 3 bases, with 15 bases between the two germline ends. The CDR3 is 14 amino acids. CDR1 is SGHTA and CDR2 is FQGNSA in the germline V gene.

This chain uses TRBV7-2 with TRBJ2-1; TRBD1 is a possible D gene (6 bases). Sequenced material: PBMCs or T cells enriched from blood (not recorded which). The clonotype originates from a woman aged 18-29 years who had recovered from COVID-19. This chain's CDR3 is CASGTGSGYNEQFF. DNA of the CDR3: TGTGCCAGTGGTACAGGGAGTGGCTACAATGAGCAGTTCTTC.